Following are 29 T cell receptor beta chains from one sample sequenced in a study of T-cell reconstitution after alpha-beta-depleted transplantation in children. TCRbeta library preparation incorporated unique molecular identifiers. From the PCR reads, TCRdb called clonotypes with MiXCR, one entry per CDR3 protein. Of about 980,000 distinct CDR3 sequences in the sample, 25% to 30% were seen once. The sample was PBMCs, mostly from graft donor cells, taken 360 days after TCRalphabeta/CD19-depleted stem cell transplant. The receptors derive from a boy under two years old who had a stem cell transplant for SCID, so the T cells may come from the graft donor.

In DNA, the CDR3 is TGTGCCAGCAGCAAAGGCGGGGGGTACAATGAGCAGTTCTTC. This translates into CASSKGGGYNEQFF. The chain combines TRBV21-1 with TRBJ2-1; whether TRBD2, the table's D call, matches the DNA was not checked. TRBV21-1 is a documented pseudogene. CDR3 size: 14 residues.

A few counts support this clonotype. This chain connects TRBV30 to TRBJ1-5, with D possibly TRBD1 on 6 matching bases. This CDR3 contains 18 residues. The germline V gene encodes CDR1 GTSNPN and CDR2 SVGIG (reference sequence). V was pared by 0 bases and J by 5 bases, with 23 bases between. The chain's CDR3 is CAWSVRGPGRGSDQPQHF. CDR3 in DNA: TGTGCCTGGAGTGTACGGGGGCCCGGCAGGGGCTCCGATCAGCCCCAGCATTTT.

In its sample, this clonotype was seen a few times. The chain uses TRBV6-5 and TRBJ1-2; 8 nucleotides align to TRBD1. The ends lost 6 bases at V and 5 bases at J; junction bases unmatched: 11. Germline CDR1 MNHEY, CDR2 SVGAGI. CDR3 size: 15 residues. The CDR3: CASRSSDREIYGYTF. The CDR3 DNA is TGTGCCAGCAGATCTTCGGACAGGGAGATTTATGGCTACACCTTC.

In this sample, this clonotype turned up many times. V and J are TRBV5-1 and TRBJ2-7; D is unresolved. V was trimmed by 0 bases and J by 4 bases, leaving 8 bases between them. Germline CDR1 SGHRS, CDR2 YFSETQ. The CDR3 length is 13 residues. DNA for the CDR3: TGCGCCAGCAGCTTGGTAACTCAATACGAGCAGTACTTC. This gives the protein CASSLVTQYEQYF. Complete variable domain (other parts from reference TRBV5-1 and TRBJ2-7): KAGVTQTPRYLIKTRGQQVTLSCSPISGHRSVSWYQQTPGQGLQFLFEYFSETQRNKGNFPGRFSGRQFSNSRSEMNVSTLELGDSALYLCASSLVTQYEQYFGPGTRLTVT.

This clonotype was observed a few times. The chain carries TRBV3-1 and TRBJ1-1; tentative D call: TRBD1 (5 bases). The length of the CDR3 is 14 residues. CDR1 and CDR2 from the germline V gene are LGHDT and YNNKEL (reference sequence). Trimming stripped 4 bases from V and 4 bases from J, with 13 bases between. CDR3 DNA: TGTGCCAGCAGCCCATATCGGGGGGGCACTGAAGCTTTCTTT. It yields the protein CASSPYRGGTEAFF.

V is TRBV7-2 and J is TRBJ2-5; D may be TRBD2 (6 bases). This CDR3 is 15 amino acids long. Between the trimmed V and J ends, which lost 2 bases and 5 bases, there was a span of 15 bases. The germline V gene encodes CDR1 SGHTA and CDR2 FQGNSA. CDR3 sequence reads: CASSLLRGSGETQYF. Here the CDR3 DNA reads TGTGCCAGCAGCTTACTCCGGGGGAGCGGGGAGACCCAGTACTTC.

This clonotype has a count of ten or more. This chain links TRBV12-3 or TRBV12-4 with TRBJ2-1; D is unresolved. The CDR3 has 11 amino acids. V lost 5 bases and J lost 10, with 9 bases in between. CDR3 region: CASSRGLEQFF. The DNA of the CDR3 is TGTGCCAGCAGTCGAGGATTGGAGCAGTTCTTC.

The rearrangement uses TRBV9 and TRBJ1-5; D may be TRBD1 (6 bases). Germline V lookup: CDR1 SGDLS, CDR2 YYNGEE. The V end was cut by 0 bases, the J end by 9 bases, with 16 bases between. This CDR3 has 15 residues. CDR3 sequence reads: CASSVEGGRGSPQHF. The CDR3 DNA reads TGTGCCAGCAGCGTAGAGGGGGGGCGGGGTTCGCCCCAGCATTTT. The complete variable domain, with remaining parts taken from reference TRBV9 and TRBJ1-5, reads DSGVTQTPKHLITATGQRVTLRCSPRSGDLSVYWYQQSLDQGLQFLIQYYNGEERAKGNILERFSAQQFPDLHSELNLSSLELGDSALYFCASSVEGGRGSPQHFGDGTRLSIL.

This clonotype was detected only a few times. The chain couples TRBV28 to TRBJ2-3, with TRBD2 matching over 9 bases. Germline CDR1 and CDR2: MDHEN and SYDVKM. V gave up 6 bases and J gave up 6 bases; unmatched junction bases: 7. The CDR3 has 14 amino acids. The CDR3 DNA sequence: TGTGCCAGCAGCCTTCCGACTAGCGGCGATACGCAGTATTTT. Protein sequence: CASSLPTSGDTQYF. Complete variable domain (other parts from reference TRBV28 and TRBJ2-3): DVKVTQSSRYLVKRTGEKVFLECVQDMDHENMFWYRQDPGLGLRLIYFSYDVKMKEKGDIPEGYSVSREKKERFSLILESASTNQTSMYLCASSLPTSGDTQYFGPGTRLTVL.

The chain combines TRBV20-1 with TRBJ2-7; no reliable D call. The CDR3 extends over 11 amino acids. With 5 bases removed from V and 0 bases from J, the gap between germline ends came to 5 bases. Per germline, CDR1 DFQATT and CDR2 SNEGSKA (reference sequence). In nucleotides, the CDR3 is TGCAGTGCTCCCATCTCCTACGAGCAGTACTTC. This gives the protein CSAPISYEQYF.

This clonotype was found once. Possible read error: a much larger clone is one base away. The chain combines TRBV20-1 with TRBJ2-1; a possible D gene is TRBD2 (5 bases). V shed 5 bases and J shed 0 bases, with 8 bases lying between them. This CDR3 is 13 amino acids long. CDR1 is DFQATT, CDR2 SNEGSKA, per germline (reference sequence). CDR3 loop: CSACRGSYNEQFF. Written as DNA, the CDR3 is TGCAGTGCTTGCCGGGGCTCCTACAATGAGCAGTTCTTC.

This clonotype occurred a few times. The chain employs TRBV7-9 and TRBJ2-7, with TRBD1 identical over 8 bases. Looked up from germline, CDR1 is SEHNR and CDR2 is FQNEAQ (reference sequence). This CDR3 comprises 16 residues. V gave up 4 bases and J gave up 0 bases; unmatched junction bases: 8. This CDR3 reads CASSSRRGPSSYEQYF. The CDR3 DNA reads TGTGCCAGCAGCTCCCGCAGGGGGCCCAGCTCCTACGAGCAGTACTTC.

The chain uses TRBV5-6 and TRBJ2-6; TRBD1 or TRBD2 may be the D gene (5 bases each). The length of the CDR3 is 16 residues. Germline values: CDR1 SGHDT, CDR2 YYEEEE. Trimming removed 3 bases at V and 5 bases at J, with 15 bases between. In nucleotides, the CDR3 is TGTGCCAGCAGCTACCTCGGGACCGATCGGGCCAACGTCCTGACTTTC. This translates into CASSYLGTDRANVLTF.

The V call is TRBV5-1, the J call TRBJ1-2, with D unclear. The CDR3 spans 15 residues. CDR1 and CDR2 from the germline V gene are SGHRS and YFSETQ. Trimming took 4 bases from V and 5 from J, leaving 18 bases between them. The CDR3 DNA is TGCGCCAGCAGCCCAGCGACGGGTATGGCGTATGGCTACACCTTC. This encodes CASSPATGMAYGYTF.

The J gene is TRBJ2-7, the V gene TRBV6-5; 9 nucleotides align to TRBD1. CDR3 length equals 15 residues. Germline V CDR1 and CDR2: MNHEY, SVGAGI. The ends lost 6 bases at V and 2 bases at J; junction bases unmatched: 8. CDR3 in DNA: TGTGCCAGCAGCTTACGGGGGACAGGGCCCTACGAGCAGTACTTC. Protein sequence: CASSLRGTGPYEQYF.

This clonotype turned up a few times. The chain uses TRBV2 and TRBJ2-6; D not resolved. The CDR3 extends over 13 amino acids. V was clipped by 7 bases and J by 1 base, with 5 bases between them. Germline CDR1 SNHLY, CDR2 FYNNEI. CDR3: CASMESGANVLTF. Written as DNA, the CDR3 is TGTGCCAGCATGGAGTCTGGGGCCAACGTCCTGACTTTC.

There are a few counts of this clonotype. This chain uses TRBV7-9 with TRBJ1-5, with unresolved D. Germline V gene data show CDR1 as SEHNR and CDR2 as FQNEAQ (reference sequence). The V gene lost 3 bases and the J gene lost 3 bases, with 3 bases spanning the gap. This CDR3 is 12 amino acids long. CDR3 loop: CASSFVNQPQHF. The CDR3 DNA is TGTGCCAGCAGCTTCGTCAATCAGCCCCAGCATTTT. Based on the CDR3 plus reference TRBV7-9 and TRBJ1-5, the full variable domain is DTGVSQNPRHKITKRGQNVTFRCDPISEHNRLYWYRQTLGQGPEFLTYFQNEAQLEKSRLLSDRFSAERPKGSFSTLEIQRTEQGDSAMYLCASSFVNQPQHFGDGTRLSIL.

This clonotype showed up just a few times. V gene TRBV6-1 combines with J gene TRBJ2-7; 8 nucleotides align to TRBD2. With 4 bases clipped from V and 2 bases from J, the junction kept 16 bases outside the gene matches. The CDR3 covers 18 residues. Germline V CDR1 and CDR2: MNHNS, SASEGT. The CDR3 loop reads CASSAFPGLGVPTYEQYF. The CDR3 bases are TGTGCCAGCAGTGCATTCCCGGGACTAGGGGTCCCTACCTACGAGCAGTACTTC.

The chain carries TRBV7-9 and TRBJ2-3; D is undetermined. The V end lost 1 base, the J end lost 0 bases, and 8 bases lay between the germline ends. Germline CDR1 and CDR2: SEHNR and FQNEAQ (reference sequence). This CDR3 comprises 15 residues. The DNA for the CDR3 is TGTGCCAGCAGCTTAGGCGAAGGAAGCACAGATACGCAGTATTTT. It codes for CASSLGEGSTDTQYF. The entire variable domain, with the rest obtained from reference TRBV7-9 and TRBJ2-3, is as follows: DTGVSQNPRHKITKRGQNVTFRCDPISEHNRLYWYRQTLGQGPEFLTYFQNEAQLEKSRLLSDRFSAERPKGSFSTLEIQRTEQGDSAMYLCASSLGEGSTDTQYFGPGTRLTVL.

This clonotype has just a few counts. V is TRBV4-2 and J is TRBJ2-2; the D is unclear. The length of the CDR3 is 15 residues. Germline CDR1 LGHNA, CDR2 YNFKEQ. Trimming shortened V by 1 base and J by 2 bases, and 8 bases separated the two germline ends. CDR3: CASSQARPNTGELFF. The CDR3 DNA reads TGTGCCAGCAGCCAAGCTCGCCCAAACACCGGGGAGCTGTTTTTT.

This clonotype was seen a few times. The chain recombines TRBV15 with TRBJ2-1; 7 nucleotides match TRBD1. The V and J ends lost 2 bases and 8 bases, in that order; junction bases with no gene match: 3. The CDR3 covers 13 residues. The V gene's germline CDR1 is LNHNV and CDR2 YYDKDF (reference sequence). CDR3 nucleotide sequence: TGTGCCACCAGCAGATCAACAGGGGATGAGCAGTTCTTC. Its translation: CATSRSTGDEQFF. Full variable domain (missing parts from reference TRBV15 and TRBJ2-1): DAMVIQNPRYQVTQFGKPVTLSCSQTLNHNVMYWYQQKSSQAPKLLFHYYDKDFNNEADTPDNFQSRRPNTSFCFLDIRSPGLGDTAMYLCATSRSTGDEQFFGPGTRLTVL.

This chain joins TRBV5-1 and TRBJ2-1; possibly TRBD1 for D (6 bases). Trimming left V 5 bases short and J 2 bases short, with 14 bases between. This CDR3 has 15 amino acids. Germline V CDR1 and CDR2: SGHRS, YFSETQ. As DNA, the CDR3 is TGCGCCAGCAGTCCCGGGACAACCGCCTACAATGAGCAGTTCTTC. Protein product: CASSPGTTAYNEQFF.

Many counts were recorded for this clonotype. The chain combines TRBV4-2 with TRBJ2-7; possible D gene TRBD1, 6 bases. Germline V gene sequence: CDR1 LGHNA, CDR2 YNFKEQ. The CDR3 runs to 19 residues. Trimming removed 0 bases at V and 1 base at J, with 22 bases between. This CDR3 is CASSQERWRPTGVSYEQYF. Written as DNA, the CDR3 is TGTGCCAGCAGCCAAGAACGTTGGCGGCCGACAGGTGTGTCCTACGAGCAGTACTTC.

This chain joins TRBV2 and TRBJ1-3; unclear D gene. Trimming removed 7 bases from V and 0 bases from J, with 13 bases in between. The CDR3 consists of 15 residues. CDR1 and CDR2 from the germline V gene are SNHLY and FYNNEI. The CDR3 region has the DNA TGTGCCAGCACCCCACATTCAGTCTCTGGAAACACCATATATTTT. It codes for CASTPHSVSGNTIYF. Drawing the rest from reference TRBV2 and TRBJ1-3, the complete variable domain is EPEVTQTPSHQVTQMGQEVILRCVPISNHLYFYWYRQILGQKVEFLVSFYNNEISEKSEIFDDQFSVERPDGSNFTLKIRSTKLEDSAMYFCASTPHSVSGNTIYFGEGSWLTVV.

This sequence joins TRBV12-5 and TRBJ2-1, with 7 positions matching TRBD1. V gave up 5 bases and J gave up 6 bases; unmatched junction bases: 10. The CDR3 totals 15 residues. Germline V gene sequence: CDR1 LGHNT, CDR2 FRNRAP. The CDR3 bases are TGTGCTAGTGGTCCCCGACAGGGAATTGTCAATGAGCAGTTCTTC. Protein: CASGPRQGIVNEQFF.

The chain carries TRBV28 and TRBJ2-7; D not certain. Germline CDR1 reads MDHEN; CDR2 reads SYDVKM. V was trimmed by 3 bases and J by 4 bases, leaving 7 bases between them. The CDR3 extends over 12 amino acids. The CDR3 DNA sequence: TGTGCCAGCAGTTTTGCCCAATACGAGCAGTACTTC. This encodes CASSFAQYEQYF.

The rearrangement uses TRBV7-6 and TRBJ2-1, with D perhaps matching TRBD1 or TRBD2 (5 bases each). Trimming removed 1 base at V and 14 bases at J, with 12 bases between. Germline assignment: CDR1 SGHVS and CDR2 FNYEAQ. The CDR3 sequence is 12 residues long. In DNA, the CDR3 is TGTGCCAGCAGCTTAGTTTTAGGGGAGAAGTTCTTC. It is translated as CASSLVLGEKFF.

The chain joins TRBV7-8 to TRBJ2-7, with 9 bases that match TRBD2. The length of the CDR3 is 18 residues. V trimming: 1 base; J trimming: 4 bases; junction bases outside the gene matches: 14. Per the germline V gene, CDR1 is SGHVS and CDR2 is FQNEAQ. CDR3 sequence: CASSLGGRGGRPPYEQYF. CDR3 sequence (DNA): TGTGCCAGCAGCTTAGGGGGGCGGGGGGGCCGGCCTCCATACGAGCAGTACTTC.

Only a few counts were recorded for this clonotype. The chain employs TRBV9 and TRBJ2-1; 10 bases map to TRBD1. CDR3 length: 17 amino acids. The germline CDR1 and CDR2 sequences are SGDLS and YYNGEE. The ends lost 0 bases at V and 8 bases at J; junction bases unmatched: 11. CDR3 residues: CASSVGRGTGEVDEQFF. In DNA form, the CDR3 reads TGTGCCAGCAGCGTAGGGAGAGGGACAGGGGAAGTAGATGAGCAGTTCTTC.